These 22 T cell receptor beta chains were sequenced from one sample in a study of cytomegalovirus exposure and HLA in healthy donors (dated by TCRdb to 2017 to 2019). The library was produced with the immunoSEQ multiplex PCR assay. The multiplex PCR relied on a mix of 60 forward primers for TCR Vbeta segments and 13 reverse primers for TCR Jbeta segments. Imported from immuneACCESS, the table was reduced by TCRdb to in-frame sequences with V and J called. These copies leave out some clones; in studies compared against another copy, an unresolved V gene accounts for under half, and the cause of the remainder is not known. This sample gives 160,000 or so clones in total; 78% of them show up just once. The biggest ten clones account for 3% to 3.5% of the sample. Sequences were obtained from PBMCs. The receptors here all came from a woman aged 40 to 50 in good health and CMV-seronegative.

The rearrangement uses TRBV9 and TRBJ1-1; no reliable D call. This CDR3 is 13 amino acids long. V gave up 2 bases and J gave up 1 base, with 6 bases separating them. Germline V gene lookup returns CDR1 SGDLS and CDR2 YYNGEE. This CDR3 reads CASSVIRNTEAFF. The DNA for the CDR3 is TGTGCCAGCAGCGTCATCAGGAACACTGAAGCTTTCTTT. The complete variable domain, with remaining parts taken from reference TRBV9 and TRBJ1-1, reads DSGVTQTPKHLITATGQRVTLRCSPRSGDLSVYWYQQSLDQGLQFLIQYYNGEERAKGNILERFSAQQFPDLHSELNLSSLELGDSALYFCASSVIRNTEAFFGQGTRLTVV.

The genes are TRBV29-1 and TRBJ1-2, with TRBD1 as a possible D gene (5 bases). The V and J ends lost 1 base and 2 bases respectively, with 5 bases between them. Germline values: CDR1 SQVTM, CDR2 ANQGSEA. The CDR3 is made up of 12 amino acids. CDR3 protein: CSVEAGNYGYTF. The CDR3 DNA reads TGCAGCGTTGAAGCAGGGAACTATGGCTACACCTTC.

The chain links TRBV5-1 to TRBJ2-5; 9 positions agree with TRBD1. The assigned J gene may be wrong: the sequence end matches TRBJ2-7 better. CDR1 is SGHRS and CDR2 is YFSETQ in the germline V gene. The CDR3 length is 16 residues. The CDR3: CASSLSPRDREGEQYF. The CDR3 DNA reads as TGCGCCAGCAGCTTGTCTCCCCGGGACAGGGAGGGCGAGCAGTACTTC.

V is TRBV13 and J is TRBJ2-2; D uncertain. The CDR3 length is 14 residues. The germline V gene encodes CDR1 PRHDT and CDR2 FYEKMQ (reference sequence). With 5 bases removed from V and 1 base from J, the gap between germline ends came to 8 bases. Here the CDR3 reads CASSPLRNTGELFF. The CDR3 region has the DNA TGTGCCAGCAGCCCCCTAAGGAACACCGGGGAGCTGTTTTTT. Full variable domain (remainder filled in from reference TRBV13 and TRBJ2-2): AAGVIQSPRHLIKEKRETATLKCYPIPRHDTVYWYQQGPGQDPQFLISFYEKMQSDKGSIPDRFSAQQFSDYHSELNMSSLELGDSALYFCASSPLRNTGELFFGEGSRLTVL.

The genes are TRBV2 and TRBJ2-4; no reliable D call. This CDR3 comprises 14 residues. From germline, CDR1 is SNHLY and CDR2 FYNNEI. Trimming removed 3 bases at V and 0 bases at J, with 6 bases between. CDR3 amino acids: CASSERLAKNIQYF. CDR3 nucleotide sequence: TGTGCCAGCAGTGAGAGACTAGCCAAAAACATTCAGTACTTC.

The rearrangement uses TRBV19 and TRBJ2-3; 9 bases line up with TRBD1. From germline, CDR1 is LNHDA and CDR2 SQIVND (reference sequence). J lost 0 bases, V lost 2 bases, and 6 bases had no gene match. The CDR3 extends over 17 amino acids. The CDR3, as DNA: TGTGCCAGTAGTATAAGGCGACAGGGGGTAAGCACAGATACGCAGTATTTT. Translation: CASSIRRQGVSTDTQYF.

The chain carries TRBV7-2 and TRBJ2-2; 7 nucleotides match TRBD2. CDR3 length: 14 residues. Germline V gene data show CDR1 as SGHTA and CDR2 as FQGNSA. V dropped 5 bases and J dropped 4; count of bases not matched to a gene: 4. CDR3: CASSPRGFTGELFF. As DNA, the CDR3 is TGTGCCAGCAGCCCGCGGGGGTTCACCGGGGAGCTGTTTTTT.

This clone has more than one count but fewer than ten. The chain carries TRBV7-9 and TRBJ2-3, with TRBD2 matching 11 bases. This CDR3 is built from 16 residues. In germline, CDR1 is SEHNR, CDR2 FQNEAQ (reference sequence). Trimming cost V 4 bases and J 2 bases; bases outside gene matches: 5. In nucleotides, the CDR3 is TGTGCCAGCAGCTCCGGGACTAGCGGCTACACAGATACGCAGTATTTT. Amino acid sequence: CASSSGTSGYTDTQYF.

For the CDR3, the DNA is TGTGCCAGCAGCAAAGTTCGAGGAGAGCCCCAGCATTTT. It encodes CASSKVRGEPQHF. The V call is TRBV21-1, the J call TRBJ1-5. TRBV21-1 is listed as a pseudogene. The CDR3 runs 13 residues.

The V gene is TRBV7-9, the J gene TRBJ1-1; TRBD1 agrees at 8 bases. Germline V gene data show CDR1 as SEHNR and CDR2 as FQNEAQ (reference sequence). Losses at the gene ends were 2 bases for V and 0 bases for J; bases not matched to a gene: 11. This CDR3 contains 18 residues. Here the CDR3 reads CASSLKLTGDRLNTEAFF. CDR3 bases: TGTGCCAGCAGCTTAAAGCTGACAGGGGATAGGTTGAACACTGAAGCTTTCTTT.

This chain uses TRBV9 with TRBJ2-6; 11 nucleotides agree with TRBD2. The CDR3 consists of 19 residues. Losses at the gene ends were 1 base for V and 2 bases for J; bases not matched to a gene: 8. Germline values: CDR1 SGDLS, CDR2 YYNGEE. CDR3 residues: CASSVLAGGLITGANVLTF. As DNA, the CDR3 is TGTGCCAGCAGCGTATTAGCGGGGGGGCTTATTACTGGGGCCAACGTCCTGACTTTC.

This clone was recorded a few times. The rearrangement joins TRBV18 to TRBJ2-7; possibly TRBD1 for D (7 bases). This CDR3 comprises 15 residues. From germline, CDR1 is KGHSH and CDR2 LQKENI. Trimming left V 4 bases short and J 5 bases short, with 18 bases between. The CDR3 protein is CASSLGGQSLNEQYF. In DNA, the CDR3 is TGTGCCAGCTCACTCGGGGGACAGAGCCTAAACGAGCAGTACTTC.

The chain uses TRBV29-1 and TRBJ2-2; TRBD2 matches 16 bases. The V segment lost 4 bases and the J segment 5 bases; nucleotides outside the gene matches: 1. From germline, CDR1 is SQVTM and CDR2 ANQGSEA. The CDR3 covers 15 residues. The CDR3 here is CSVGGLAGGTGELFF. As DNA, the CDR3 is TGCAGCGTTGGGGGACTAGCGGGAGGGACCGGGGAGCTGTTTTTT.

The CDR3 loop reads CASSLGGTGGVEQFF. For the CDR3, the DNA is TGTGCCAGCAGCTTAGGCGGGACAGGGGGCGTTGAGCAGTTCTTC. This chain connects TRBV13 to TRBJ2-1, with 12 positions matching TRBD1. The V gene's germline CDR1 is PRHDT and CDR2 FYEKMQ (reference sequence). The CDR3 has 15 residues. Germline trimming cut 0 bases from V and 9 bases from J; bases unmatched to any gene: 3. Filled out from reference TRBV13 and TRBJ2-1, the complete variable domain reads AAGVIQSPRHLIKEKRETATLKCYPIPRHDTVYWYQQGPGQDPQFLISFYEKMQSDKGSIPDRFSAQQFSDYHSELNMSSLELGDSALYFCASSLGGTGGVEQFFGPGTRLTVL.

This clone has just a few counts. J is TRBJ1-1 and V is TRBV6-5, with D perhaps matching TRBD1 (5 bases). With 5 bases removed from V and 10 bases from J, the gap between germline ends came to 14 bases. The germline V gene has CDR1 MNHEY and CDR2 SVGAGI. The CDR3 is 12 amino acids. The CDR3 bases are TGTGCCAGCAGTCCCTCCCTTCAGGGAGCTTTCTTT. Residues: CASSPSLQGAFF.

This clone was counted between two and nine times. The chain joins TRBV11-2 to TRBJ2-2, with D possibly being TRBD1 (5 bases). Between the trimmed V and J ends, which lost 4 bases and 6 bases, there was a span of 12 bases. CDR1 and CDR2 (germline): SGHAT, FQNNGV. The CDR3 sequence is 14 residues long. The DNA for the CDR3 is TGTGCCAGCAGCTCTTTTGGGGCTTCCGGGGAGCTGTTTTTT. Amino acids: CASSSFGASGELFF.

This chain joins TRBV4-1 and TRBJ1-2; tentatively, D is TRBD1 (6 bases). CDR3 length equals 19 residues. Looked up from germline, CDR1 is MGHRA and CDR2 is YSYEKL. The ends were cut back, 4 bases at V and 2 bases at J, with 26 bases in the middle. The CDR3 loop reads CASSPPFKDSPNPNYGYTF. CDR3 sequence (DNA): TGCGCCAGCAGCCCGCCTTTTAAGGACAGCCCCAACCCCAACTATGGCTACACCTTC.

The rearrangement joins TRBV6-1 to TRBJ1-3; D possibly corresponds to TRBD1 (5 bases). Trimming removed 3 bases at V and 0 bases at J, with 12 bases between. The CDR3 consists of 16 residues. Germline CDR1 and CDR2: MNHNS and SASEGT. CDR3 sequence: CASSDRQRNSGNTIYF. The CDR3 region has the DNA TGTGCCAGCAGTGATCGACAGAGAAACTCTGGAAACACCATATATTTT.

This chain links TRBV2 with TRBJ1-1; 8 bases match TRBD1. The CDR3 runs 13 residues. Germline V gene data show CDR1 as SNHLY and CDR2 as FYNNEI. Losses at the gene ends were 6 bases for V and 4 bases for J; bases not matched to a gene: 4. This CDR3 reads CASSQTGGTEAFF. In DNA form, the CDR3 reads TGTGCCAGCAGCCAAACAGGGGGCACTGAAGCTTTCTTT.

The chain joins TRBV5-1 to TRBJ1-1, with 8 positions matching TRBD1. Germline lookup yields CDR1 SGHRS and CDR2 YFSETQ. CDR3 size: 15 residues. The V segment lost 5 bases and the J segment 1 base; nucleotides outside the gene matches: 7. CDR3 coding DNA: TGCGCCAGCAGTCGCCAGGGGGCTTCGAACACTGAAGCTTTCTTT. This encodes CASSRQGASNTEAFF.

This chain joins TRBV6-4 and TRBJ2-3, with TRBD1 matching 8 bases. The germline V gene encodes CDR1 MRHNA and CDR2 SNTAGT. After removal of 0 bases from V and 4 bases from J, the junction contained 15 bases not matched to a gene. The CDR3 length is 19 residues. The CDR3 DNA follows: TGTGCCAGCAGTGACTCATCGGCCTCAGGGGGCGGGTTTGCAGATACGCAGTATTTT. Its protein is CASSDSSASGGGFADTQYF.

To note about this clone: Other DNA sequences from this sample encode an identical CDR3 as well. This sequence joins TRBV27 and TRBJ2-7; D perhaps matches TRBD1 (5 bases). V gave up 3 bases and J gave up 2 bases, with 8 bases separating them. Per germline, CDR1 MNHEY and CDR2 SMNVEV (reference sequence). This CDR3 region has 13 residues. This CDR3 reads CASSFQGPYEQYF. The CDR3, as DNA: TGTGCCAGCAGTTTTCAGGGTCCCTACGAGCAGTACTTC.